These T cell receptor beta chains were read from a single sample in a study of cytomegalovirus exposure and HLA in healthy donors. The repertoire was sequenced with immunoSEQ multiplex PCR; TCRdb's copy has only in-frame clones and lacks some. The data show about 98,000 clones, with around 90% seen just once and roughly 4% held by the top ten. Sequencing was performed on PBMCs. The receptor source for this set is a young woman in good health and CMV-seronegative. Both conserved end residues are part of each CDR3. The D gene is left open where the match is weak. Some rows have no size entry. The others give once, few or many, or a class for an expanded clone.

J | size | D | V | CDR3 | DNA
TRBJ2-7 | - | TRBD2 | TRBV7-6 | CASSTSVGGSEQYF | TGTGCCAGCAGCACTAGCGTGGGAGGATCCGAGCAGTACTTC
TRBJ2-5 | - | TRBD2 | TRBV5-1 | CASSLAPGTNQETQYF | TGCGCCAGCAGCTTGGCACCCGGGACTAACCAAGAGACCCAGTACTTC
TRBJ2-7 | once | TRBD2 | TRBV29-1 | CSVEGLAGVAYEQYF | TGCAGCGTTGAGGGACTAGCGGGAGTAGCCTACGAGCAGTACTTC
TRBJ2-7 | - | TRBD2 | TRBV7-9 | CASSFLAGSEQYF | TGTGCCAGCAGCTTCCTAGCGGGAAGCGAGCAGTACTTC
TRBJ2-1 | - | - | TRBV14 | CASTPLGTGYNEQFF | TGTGCCAGCACCCCACTCGGGACTGGCTACAATGAGCAGTTCTTC
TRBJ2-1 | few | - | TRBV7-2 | CASSPGSFNEQFF | TGTGCCAGCAGCCCCGGGAGTTTCAATGAGCAGTTCTTC
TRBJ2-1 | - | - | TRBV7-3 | CASSFEGAGHNEQFF | TGTGCCAGCAGCTTTGAGGGAGCGGGTCACAATGAGCAGTTCTTC
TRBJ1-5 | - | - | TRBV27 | CASSQTEHDQPQHF | TGTGCCAGCAGTCAGACTGAGCATGATCAGCCCCAGCATTTT
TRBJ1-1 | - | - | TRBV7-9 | CASRSSWGRAEAFF | TGTGCCAGCCGTTCATCGTGGGGGCGAGCTGAAGCTTTCTTT
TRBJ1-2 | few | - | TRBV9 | CASSVGQRDGYTF | TGTGCCAGCAGCGTAGGACAGCGGGATGGCTACACCTTC
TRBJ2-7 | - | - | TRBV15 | CATSGGRDRYYEQYF | TGTGCCACCAGCGGGGGCCGGGACCGGTACTACGAGCAGTACTTC
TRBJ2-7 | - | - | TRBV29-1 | CSVSQDLRGEQYF | TGCAGCGTTTCGCAGGACCTTCGGGGCGAGCAGTACTTC
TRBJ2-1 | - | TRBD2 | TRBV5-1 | CASSPGTSGYNEQFF | TGCGCCAGCAGCCCCGGGACTAGCGGATACAATGAGCAGTTCTTC
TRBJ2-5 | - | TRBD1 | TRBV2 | CASSQMGTDQETQYF | TGTGCCAGCAGCCAAATGGGGACAGACCAAGAGACCCAGTACTTC
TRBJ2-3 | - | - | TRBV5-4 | CASSLASGSDTQYF | TGTGCCAGCAGCTTGGCGTCAGGGTCAGATACGCAGTATTTT
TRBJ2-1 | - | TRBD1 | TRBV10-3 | CAIRGTGTGGAIAANEQFF | TGTGCCATCAGGGGGACCGGGACAGGGGGCGCGATAGCCGCGAATGAGCAGTTCTTC
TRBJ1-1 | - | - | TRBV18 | CASSPTGNTEAFF | TGTGCCAGCTCACCGACGGGGAACACTGAAGCTTTCTTT
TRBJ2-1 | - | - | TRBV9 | CASSVAGEYNEQFF | TGTGCCAGCAGCGTAGCGGGAGAATACAATGAGCAGTTCTTC
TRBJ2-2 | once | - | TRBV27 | CASSPLHSLRGTGELFF | TGTGCCAGCAGTCCCCTACATAGCTTACGAGGCACCGGGGAGCTGTTTTTT
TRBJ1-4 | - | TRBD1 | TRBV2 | CASSRDRVEKLFF | TGTGCCAGCAGCCGGGACAGGGTGGAAAAACTGTTTTTT
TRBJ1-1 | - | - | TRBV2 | CASSLQETEAFF | TGTGCCAGCAGCCTACAGGAAACTGAAGCTTTCTTT
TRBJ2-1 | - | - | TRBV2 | CASSGGGNTWNEQFF | TGTGCCAGCAGTGGGGGGGGCAATACATGGAATGAGCAGTTCTTC
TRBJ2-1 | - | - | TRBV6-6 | CASRRNEQFF | TGTGCCAGCAGGAGAAATGAGCAGTTCTTC
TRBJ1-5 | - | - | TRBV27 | CASSPLGGLNQPQHF | TGTGCCAGCAGCCCCTTGGGGGGGCTAAATCAGCCCCAGCATTTT
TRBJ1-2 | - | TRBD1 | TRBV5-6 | CASSWTGAVLYGYTF | TGTGCCAGCAGCTGGACAGGGGCCGTTCTCTATGGCTACACCTTC
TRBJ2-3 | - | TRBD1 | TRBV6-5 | CASSRQGGEEDTQYF | TGTGCCAGCAGTCGACAGGGGGGTGAGGAAGATACGCAGTATTTT
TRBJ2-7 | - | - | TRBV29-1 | CSGLLGGEQYF | TGCAGCGGCTTACTAGGAGGCGAGCAGTACTTC
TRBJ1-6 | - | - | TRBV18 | CASSPPGGLGSPLHF | TGTGCCAGCTCACCCCCGGGGGGTTTGGGTTCACCCCTCCACTTT
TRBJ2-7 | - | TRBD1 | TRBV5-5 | CASSNLGTEYEQYF | TGTGCCAGCAGCAATTTAGGGACAGAATACGAGCAGTACTTC
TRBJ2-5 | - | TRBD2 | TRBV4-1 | CASSRREFSGGAGETQYF | TGCGCCAGCAGCCGGAGGGAGTTCAGCGGGGGGGCCGGGGAGACCCAGTACTTC
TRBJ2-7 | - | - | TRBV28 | CASRQDRTIYEQYF | TGTGCCAGCAGGCAGGACAGGACTATCTACGAGCAGTACTTC
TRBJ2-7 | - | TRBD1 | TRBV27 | CASRDYRGRSYEQYF | TGTGCTAGCAGAGATTACAGGGGCCGCTCCTACGAGCAGTACTTC
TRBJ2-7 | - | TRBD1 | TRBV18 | CASSPGQGAEQYF | TGTGCCAGCTCACCGGGACAGGGGGCCGAGCAGTACTTC
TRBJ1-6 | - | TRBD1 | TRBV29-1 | CSVNTGGGSPLHF | TGCAGCGTTAACACAGGGGGTGGATCACCCCTCCACTTT
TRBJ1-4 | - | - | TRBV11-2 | CASSYGSATNEKLFF | TGTGCCAGCAGCTATGGTAGTGCAACTAATGAAAAACTGTTTTTT
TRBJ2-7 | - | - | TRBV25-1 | CASSGRRDFYEQYF | TGTGCCAGCAGTGGGCGCCGGGACTTCTACGAGCAGTACTTC
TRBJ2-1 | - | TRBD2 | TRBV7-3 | CASSPTLAGYNEQFF | TGTGCCAGCAGCCCGACTCTAGCGGGATACAATGAGCAGTTCTTC
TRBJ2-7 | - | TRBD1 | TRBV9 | CASSARPGTGFPGEQYF | TGTGCCAGCAGCGCCAGACCCGGGACAGGGTTTCCTGGCGAGCAGTACTTC
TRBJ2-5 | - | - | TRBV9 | CASSRAGGLQETQYF | TGTGCCAGCAGCCGGGCAGGGGGGCTTCAAGAGACCCAGTACTTC
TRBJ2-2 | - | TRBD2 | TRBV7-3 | CASSLRGLAYANTGELFF | TGTGCCAGCAGCTTGAGGGGACTAGCGTACGCGAACACCGGGGAGCTGTTTTTT
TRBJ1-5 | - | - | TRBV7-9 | CASSPTRGGDQPQHF | TGTGCCAGCAGTCCTACTCGGGGCGGGGACCAGCCCCAGCATTTT
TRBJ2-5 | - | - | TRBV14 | CASSRTKGPRGTQYF | TGTGCCAGCAGCCGGACGAAGGGGCCGCGGGGGACCCAGTACTTC